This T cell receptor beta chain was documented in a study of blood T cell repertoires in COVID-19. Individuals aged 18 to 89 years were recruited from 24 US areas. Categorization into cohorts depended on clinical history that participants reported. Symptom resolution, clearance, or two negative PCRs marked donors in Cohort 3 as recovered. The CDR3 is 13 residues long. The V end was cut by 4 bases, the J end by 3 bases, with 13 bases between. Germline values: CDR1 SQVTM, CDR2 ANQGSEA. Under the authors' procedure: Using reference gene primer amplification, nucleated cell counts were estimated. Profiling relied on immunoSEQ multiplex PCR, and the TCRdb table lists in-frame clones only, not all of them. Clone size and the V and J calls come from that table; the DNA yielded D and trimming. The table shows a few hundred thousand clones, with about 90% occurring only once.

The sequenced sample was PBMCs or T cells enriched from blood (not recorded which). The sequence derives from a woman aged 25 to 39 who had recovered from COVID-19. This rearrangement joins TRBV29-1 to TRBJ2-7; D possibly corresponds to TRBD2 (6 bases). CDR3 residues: CSVGGWEDYEQYF. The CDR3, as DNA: TGCAGCGTTGGAGGCTGGGAGGACTACGAGCAGTACTTC.